The subject of this entry is one T cell receptor beta chain. Its matching antigen is unknown. V lost 2 bases, J lost 6 bases, and 6 bases stayed unmatched. Germline CDR1 is KGHSH and CDR2 is LQKENI. CDR3 size: 14 residues. The method was immunoSEQ multiplex PCR; TCRdb's version includes in-frame clones alone and lacks a portion of them. Of 70,000 to 90,000 clones detected, 78% appear once; the ten largest clones hold about 6.7%. The data are from a study of radiotherapy plus CTLA-4 blockade in lung cancer. Study-wide findings and caveats: Peripheral blood showed expansion of tumor-derived TCR clones after radiotherapy and ipilimumab. Interferon-beta and early blood T cell clone dynamics reportedly predicted response best.

This chain joins TRBV18 and TRBJ2-7, with 8 bases lining up with TRBD1. This receptor was obtained from a human donor with non-small cell lung cancer who had a complete response to radiotherapy plus ipilimumab. The sample consisted of peripheral blood, taken from a patient treated with radiotherapy plus ipilimumab. The CDR3 loop reads CASSPATQGGEQYV. In nucleotides, the CDR3 is TGTGCCAGCTCACCAGCCACACAGGGGGGCGAGCAGTACGTC.